Presented here are 8 T cell receptor beta chains from one specimen sequenced in a study of beta chain features in type 1 diabetes. Isolated RNA was reverse transcribed in full, so expressed TCRB transcripts were sequenced. Profiling relied on immunoSEQ multiplex PCR, and the TCRdb table lists in-frame clones only, not all of them. The top ten clones hold 2% to 3% of a sample with around 170,000 clones, 7.5% to 9.5% of them seen once. The sequenced material came from central memory CD4+ T cells from blood. The receptors come from a woman under 30 in good health.

The chain links TRBV30 to TRBJ2-5; 8 bases line up with TRBD2. The J call is uncertain, as TRBJ2-7 better fits the DNA end. The CDR3 totals 14 residues. Looked up from germline, CDR1 is GTSNPN and CDR2 is SVGIG (reference sequence). CDR3 nucleotides: TGTGCCTGGAGTCCCGGGGGGGCTAGGTACGAGCAGTACTTC. Translation: CAWSPGGARYEQYF.

This clone occurred a few times. This sequence joins TRBV6-4 and TRBJ2-1, with D possibly matching TRBD2 (6 bases). This CDR3 contains 14 residues. V lost 5 bases and J lost 6, with 14 bases in between. The V gene's germline CDR1 is MRHNA and CDR2 SNTAGT. The chain's CDR3 is CASSPSSARNEQFF. For the CDR3, the DNA is TGTGCCAGCAGTCCTTCTAGCGCGCGCAATGAGCAGTTCTTC.

This clone occurred a few times. The J gene is TRBJ1-1, the V gene TRBV5-1; D is ambiguous. Germline lookup yields CDR1 SGHRS and CDR2 YFSETQ. The CDR3 runs to 15 residues. V was clipped by 3 bases and J by 5 bases, with 17 bases between them. The chain's CDR3 is CASSSTAGLLTEAFF. The CDR3 nucleotides read TGCGCCAGCAGCTCGACCGCAGGACTTTTGACTGAAGCTTTCTTT.

The chain has TRBV2 and TRBJ1-4; D is uncertain. Germline V gives CDR1 SNHLY, CDR2 FYNNEI. There are 15 residues in the CDR3. V was shortened by 3 bases and J by 4 bases, with 12 bases between the two germline ends. The CDR3 is CASSEPLVGNEKLFF. The CDR3 nucleotides read TGTGCCAGCAGTGAGCCATTAGTTGGTAATGAAAAACTGTTTTTT.

This chain uses TRBV19 with TRBJ1-4, with 9 bases fitting TRBD1. The V gene's germline CDR1 is LNHDA and CDR2 SQIVND (reference sequence). The length of the CDR3 is 15 residues. The V gene end was trimmed by 5 bases and the J gene end by 4 bases; junction bases not matched to a gene: 5. CDR3 in DNA: TGTGCCAGTAGTCCATGGACAGGGGATAATGAAAAACTGTTTTTT. This codes for CASSPWTGDNEKLFF.

The V and J genes are TRBV4-2 and TRBJ1-1; 7 bases are shared with TRBD1. Germline V gene sequence: CDR1 LGHNA, CDR2 YNFKEQ. Germline trimming cut 5 bases from V and 4 bases from J; bases unmatched to any gene: 10. The CDR3 totals 15 residues. CDR3 sequence (DNA): TGTGCCAGCAGCAACGACAGGGCCCGAGGCACTGAAGCTTTCTTT. Its translation is CASSNDRARGTEAFF.

The chain uses TRBV5-4 and TRBJ2-1, with 14 bases aligning to TRBD2. Germline lookup yields CDR1 SGHNT and CDR2 YYREEE (reference sequence). The CDR3 is 19 residues long. V was clipped by 3 bases and J by 8 bases; unmatched bases: 16. Written as DNA, the CDR3 is TGTGCCAGCAGCTACCCAGATACCGGGACTAGCGGGAGTCGCGATGAGCAGTTCTTC. This sequence encodes CASSYPDTGTSGSRDEQFF.

The chain uses TRBV14 and TRBJ2-7, with TRBD1 matching over 8 bases. CDR1 is SGHDN, CDR2 FVKESK, per germline. The V gene end was trimmed by 4 bases and the J gene end by 2 bases; junction bases not matched to a gene: 7. This CDR3 comprises 15 residues. This CDR3 is CASSRKQGVTYEQYF. The DNA for the CDR3 is TGTGCCAGCAGCCGCAAACAGGGGGTGACCTACGAGCAGTACTTC.